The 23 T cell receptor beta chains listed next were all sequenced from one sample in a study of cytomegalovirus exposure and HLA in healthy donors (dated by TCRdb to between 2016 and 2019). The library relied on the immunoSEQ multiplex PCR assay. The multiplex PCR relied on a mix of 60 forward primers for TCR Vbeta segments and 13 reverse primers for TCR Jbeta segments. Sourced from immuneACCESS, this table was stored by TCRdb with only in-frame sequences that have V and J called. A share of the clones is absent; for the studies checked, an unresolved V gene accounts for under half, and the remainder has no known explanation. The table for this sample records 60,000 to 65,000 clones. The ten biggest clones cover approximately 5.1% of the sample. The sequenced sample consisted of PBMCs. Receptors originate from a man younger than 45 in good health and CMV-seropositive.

CDR3: CASSQGAGEQFF. The CDR3, as DNA: TGTGCCAGCAGCCAAGGGGCCGGTGAGCAGTTCTTC. The chain links TRBV14 to TRBJ2-1; no firm D call. V dropped 1 base and J dropped 9 bases, with 7 bases sitting between them. Per germline, CDR1 SGHDN and CDR2 FVKESK. CDR3 size: 12 residues.

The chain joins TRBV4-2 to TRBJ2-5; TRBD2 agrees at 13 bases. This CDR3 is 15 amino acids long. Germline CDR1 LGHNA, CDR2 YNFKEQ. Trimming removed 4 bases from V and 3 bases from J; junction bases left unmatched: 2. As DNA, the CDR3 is TGTGCCAGCAGCCTCGGACTAGCGGGAGAAGAGACCCAGTACTTC. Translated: CASSLGLAGEETQYF.

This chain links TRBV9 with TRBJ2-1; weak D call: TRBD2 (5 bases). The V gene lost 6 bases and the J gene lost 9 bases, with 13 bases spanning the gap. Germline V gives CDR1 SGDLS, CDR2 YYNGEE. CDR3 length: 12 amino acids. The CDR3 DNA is TGTGCCAGCACCCCTTATGGAGGTGAGCAGTTCTTC. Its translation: CASTPYGGEQFF.

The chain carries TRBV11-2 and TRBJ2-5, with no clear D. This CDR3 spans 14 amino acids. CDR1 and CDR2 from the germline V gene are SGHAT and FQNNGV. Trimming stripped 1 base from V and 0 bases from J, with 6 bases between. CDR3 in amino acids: CASSLGLDQETQYF. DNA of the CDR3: TGTGCCAGCAGCTTAGGACTCGACCAAGAGACCCAGTACTTC.

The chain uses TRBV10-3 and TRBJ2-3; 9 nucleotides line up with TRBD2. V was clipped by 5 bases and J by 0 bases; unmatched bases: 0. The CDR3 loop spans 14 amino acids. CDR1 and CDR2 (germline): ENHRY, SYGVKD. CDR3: CAISTSGSTDTQYF. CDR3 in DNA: TGTGCCATCAGTACTAGCGGGAGCACAGATACGCAGTATTTT.

DNA of the CDR3: TGTGCCAGCAGCCCATCCGGAGGGGGGGCCCGCTCTGGGGCCAACGTCCTGACTTTC. It encodes CASSPSGGGARSGANVLTF. The rearrangement links TRBV9 to TRBJ2-6; perhaps TRBD2 as D (7 bases). This CDR3 region has 19 residues. V lost 4 bases, J lost 0 bases, and 20 bases lay in between. Germline values: CDR1 SGDLS, CDR2 YYNGEE.

CDR3 region: CASSPSRTAREQYF. The CDR3 DNA reads as TGTGCCAGCTCACCGTCCAGGACAGCTCGCGAGCAGTACTTC. The chain combines TRBV18 with TRBJ2-7; tentative D call: TRBD1 (6 bases). Germline loops: CDR1 KGHSH, CDR2 LQKENI. The CDR3 has 14 residues. V was shortened by 3 bases and J by 6 bases, with 15 bases between the two germline ends.

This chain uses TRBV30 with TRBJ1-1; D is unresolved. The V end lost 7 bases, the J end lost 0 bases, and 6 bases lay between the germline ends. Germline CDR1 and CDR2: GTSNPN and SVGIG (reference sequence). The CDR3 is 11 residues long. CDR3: CAFRMNTEAFF. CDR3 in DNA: TGTGCCTTCCGTATGAACACTGAAGCTTTCTTT. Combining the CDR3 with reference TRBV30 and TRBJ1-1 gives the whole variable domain SQTIHQWPATLVQPVGSPLSLECTVEGTSNPNLYWYRQAAGRGLQLLFYSVGIGQISSEVPQNLSASRPQDRQFILSSKKLLLSDSGFYLCAFRMNTEAFFGQGTRLTVV.

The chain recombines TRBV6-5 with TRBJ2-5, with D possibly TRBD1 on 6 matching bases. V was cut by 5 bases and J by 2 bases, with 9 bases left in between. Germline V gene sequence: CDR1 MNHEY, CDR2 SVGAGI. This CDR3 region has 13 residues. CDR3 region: CASSKQGQETQYF. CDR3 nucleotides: TGTGCCAGCAGTAAACAGGGACAAGAGACCCAGTACTTC.

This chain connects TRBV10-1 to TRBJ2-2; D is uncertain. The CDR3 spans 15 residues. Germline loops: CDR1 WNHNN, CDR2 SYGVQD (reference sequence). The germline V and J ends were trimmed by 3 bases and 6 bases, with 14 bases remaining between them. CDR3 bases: TGCGCCAGCAGTGAATCGTCTAGAGAGGCCGGGGAGCTGTTTTTT. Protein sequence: CASSESSREAGELFF.

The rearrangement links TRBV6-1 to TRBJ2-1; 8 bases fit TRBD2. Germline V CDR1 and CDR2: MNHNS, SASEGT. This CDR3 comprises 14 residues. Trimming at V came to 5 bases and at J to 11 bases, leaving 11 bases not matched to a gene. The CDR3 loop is CASSPQGLEAQQFF. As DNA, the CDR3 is TGTGCCAGCAGTCCCCAGGGACTAGAAGCTCAGCAGTTCTTC.

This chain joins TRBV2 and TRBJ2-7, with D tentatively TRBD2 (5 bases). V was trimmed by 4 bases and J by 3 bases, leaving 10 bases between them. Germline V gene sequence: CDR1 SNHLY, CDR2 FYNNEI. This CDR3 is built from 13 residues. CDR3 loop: CASSATSYYEQYF. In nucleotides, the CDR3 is TGTGCCAGCAGTGCTACTAGTTACTACGAGCAGTACTTC. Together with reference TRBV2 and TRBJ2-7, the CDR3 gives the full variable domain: EPEVTQTPSHQVTQMGQEVILRCVPISNHLYFYWYRQILGQKVEFLVSFYNNEISEKSEIFDDQFSVERPDGSNFTLKIRSTKLEDSAMYFCASSATSYYEQYFGPGTRLTVT.

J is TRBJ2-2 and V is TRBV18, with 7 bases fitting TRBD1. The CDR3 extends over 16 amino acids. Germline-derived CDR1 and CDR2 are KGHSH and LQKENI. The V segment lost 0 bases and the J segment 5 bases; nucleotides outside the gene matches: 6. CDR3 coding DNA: TGTGCCAGCTCACCACCGAACAGGGGAAGTACCGGGGAGCTGTTTTTT. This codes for CASSPPNRGSTGELFF.

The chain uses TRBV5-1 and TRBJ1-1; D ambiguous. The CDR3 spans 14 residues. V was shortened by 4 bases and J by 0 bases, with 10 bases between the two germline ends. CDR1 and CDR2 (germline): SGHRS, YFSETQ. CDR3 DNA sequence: TGCGCCAGCAGCGCTGGACTTTTGAACACTGAAGCTTTCTTT. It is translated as CASSAGLLNTEAFF.

The CDR3 DNA sequence: TGTGCCAGCAGTTACCGCCCAGCGGGCACCGGGGAGCTGTTTTTT. Its translation is CASSYRPAGTGELFF. V usage is TRBV6-5 and J usage is TRBJ2-2; D is possibly TRBD2 (6 bases). The V end was cut by 2 bases, the J end by 4 bases, with 11 bases between. This CDR3 has 15 residues. The germline CDR1 and CDR2 sequences are MNHEY and SVGAGI.

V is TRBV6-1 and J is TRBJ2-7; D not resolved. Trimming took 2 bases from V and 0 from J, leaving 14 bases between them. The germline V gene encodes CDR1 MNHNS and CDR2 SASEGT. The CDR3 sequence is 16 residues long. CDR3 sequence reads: CASSEFSGISSYEQYF. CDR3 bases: TGTGCCAGCAGTGAATTTTCCGGTATCTCCTCCTACGAGCAGTACTTC.

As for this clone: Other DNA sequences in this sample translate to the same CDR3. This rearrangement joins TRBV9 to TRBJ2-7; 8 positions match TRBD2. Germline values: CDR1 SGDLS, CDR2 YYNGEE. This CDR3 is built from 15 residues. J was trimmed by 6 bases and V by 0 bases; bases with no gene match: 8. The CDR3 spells CASSVGPSGSGEQYF. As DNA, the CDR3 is TGTGCCAGCAGCGTAGGGCCCAGCGGGAGTGGCGAGCAGTACTTC.

CDR3 DNA sequence: TGTGCCAGCAGCCTACGGAGTTGGGTGAACACTGAAGCTTTCTTT. This codes for CASSLRSWVNTEAFF. The chain joins TRBV13 to TRBJ1-1; D call uncertain. V was clipped by 5 bases and J by 0 bases, with 13 bases between them. The germline CDR1 and CDR2 sequences are PRHDT and FYEKMQ (reference sequence). The CDR3 length is 15 residues.

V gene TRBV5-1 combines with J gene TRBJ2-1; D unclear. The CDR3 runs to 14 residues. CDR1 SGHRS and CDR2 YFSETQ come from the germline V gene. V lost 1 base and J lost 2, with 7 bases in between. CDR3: CASSLWSAYNEQFF. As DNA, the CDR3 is TGCGCCAGCAGCTTGTGGTCAGCCTACAATGAGCAGTTCTTC.

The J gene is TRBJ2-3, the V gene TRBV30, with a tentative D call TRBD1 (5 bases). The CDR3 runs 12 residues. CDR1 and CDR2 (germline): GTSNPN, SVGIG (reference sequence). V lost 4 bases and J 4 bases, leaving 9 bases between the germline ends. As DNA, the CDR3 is TGTGCCTGGACGGCAGGGTCAGATACGCAGTATTTT. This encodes CAWTAGSDTQYF. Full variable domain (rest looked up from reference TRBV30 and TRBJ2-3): SQTIHQWPATLVQPVGSPLSLECTVEGTSNPNLYWYRQAAGRGLQLLFYSVGIGQISSEVPQNLSASRPQDRQFILSSKKLLLSDSGFYLCAWTAGSDTQYFGPGTRLTVL.

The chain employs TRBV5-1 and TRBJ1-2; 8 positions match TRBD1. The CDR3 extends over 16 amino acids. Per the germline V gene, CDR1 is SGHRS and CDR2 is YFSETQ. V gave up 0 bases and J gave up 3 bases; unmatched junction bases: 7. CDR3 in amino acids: CASSLDQGAMDYGYTF. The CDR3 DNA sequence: TGCGCCAGCAGCTTGGATCAGGGGGCTATGGACTATGGCTACACCTTC.

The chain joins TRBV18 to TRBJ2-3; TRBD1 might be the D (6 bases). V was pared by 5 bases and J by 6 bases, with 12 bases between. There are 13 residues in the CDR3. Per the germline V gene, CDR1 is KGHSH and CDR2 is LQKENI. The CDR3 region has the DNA TGTGCCAGCTCAACCACAGGGCCGGATACGCAGTATTTT. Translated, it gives CASSTTGPDTQYF.

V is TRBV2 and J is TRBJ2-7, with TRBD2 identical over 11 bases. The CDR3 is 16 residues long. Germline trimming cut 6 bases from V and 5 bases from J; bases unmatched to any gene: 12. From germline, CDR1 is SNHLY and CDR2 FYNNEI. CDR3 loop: CASRDRLAGLIHEQYF. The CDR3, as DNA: TGTGCCAGCAGAGATAGACTAGCGGGACTAATCCACGAGCAGTACTTC.